This TCR beta chain was captured in a study of shared clonotypes between healthy human individuals. Study at large: Samples came from a couple of female and a few male donors aged 18 to 49. Donors had three CD4 naive, three CD4 memory, two CD8 naive and one CD8 memory plate apiece.

With 3 bases removed from V and 5 bases from J, the gap between germline ends came to 6 bases. Germline lookup yields CDR1 DFQATT and CDR2 SNEGSKA (reference sequence). The CDR3 consists of 11 residues. Study-wide results and limits: Naive subsets, compared against memory subsets, generally had larger estimated richness values.

Points on this clone: Its antigen is as yet unknown. The sample holds other DNA sequences that translate to the same CDR3.

Sorted-subset replicate PCR reactions contained approximately 190 ng DNA, corresponding to tens of thousands of T cell genomes. The data were produced by immunoSEQ multiplex PCR, yet TCRdb's version contains in-frame clones alone and is incomplete. The table includes some 2.1 million clones, roughly 95% detected once. Sequencing was done on a sample of naive CD4+ T cells sorted from blood. Documented subset: CD45RA+ positively selected. The rearrangement links TRBV20-1 to TRBJ2-3, with D uncertain. The sequence came from a young man in good health. CDR3 coding DNA: TGCAGTGCTAGGAAGGGAGATACGCAGTATTTT. Translating gives CSARKGDTQYF.